These T cell receptor beta chains were read from a single sample in a study of shared clonotypes between healthy human individuals. The repertoire was sequenced with immunoSEQ multiplex PCR; TCRdb's copy has only in-frame clones and lacks some. The table lists approximately 1,500,000 clones, about 98% of them singletons. Sequenced input: naive CD4+ T cells sorted from blood. The origin of the receptors is a young man in good health. The CDR3 runs from the conserved cysteine through the conserved F or W. A D gene is named only where the DNA matches it firmly. Clone sizes are given selectively: once, few, many, or a class where the clone is expanded.

d_gene,abundance,j_gene,v_gene,CDR3nt,CDR3aa
NA,NA,TRBJ2-1,TRBV5-1,TGCGCCAGCAGCCCCCCGCCTAAAACTGAGCAGTTCTTC,CASSPPPKTEQFF
TRBD1,NA,TRBJ1-5,TRBV2,TGTGCCAGCATGCAGGGGGGACATCAGCCCCAGCATTTT,CASMQGGHQPQHF
NA,NA,TRBJ2-7,TRBV5-4,TGTGCCAGCAGCTTGATGTCCCAGTCCTACGAGCAGTACTTC,CASSLMSQSYEQYF
NA,NA,TRBJ1-1,TRBV5-1,TGCGCCAGCAGCCCCCGGACAGCAAGTGGCACTGAAGCTTTCTTT,CASSPRTASGTEAFF
TRBD1,NA,TRBJ2-7,TRBV2,TGTGCCGGACGGCAAGAAGGGGACAGGGGCTACGAGCAGTACTTC,CAGRQEGDRGYEQYF
NA,NA,TRBJ1-2,TRBV28,TGTGCCAGCAGTTGGGACCAGCGCGAGGGCTACACCTTC,CASSWDQREGYTF
NA,NA,TRBJ2-1,TRBV6-6,TGTGCCAGCAGTACCCACGGGGGTACGTCCAATGAGCAGTTCTTC,CASSTHGGTSNEQFF
NA,once,TRBJ2-5,TRBV18,TGTGCCAGCTCACCATCGGAGACCCAGTACTTC,CASSPSETQYF
TRBD2,NA,TRBJ2-1,TRBV9,TGTGCCAGCAGCGTATTAGGACTAGCGGGAGGAATCTCCTACAATGAGCAGTTCTTC,CASSVLGLAGGISYNEQFF
TRBD1,NA,TRBJ2-7,TRBV7-6,TGTGCCAGCAGCTTAGCAGGGGGCGCTGGCTACGAGCAGTACTTC,CASSLAGGAGYEQYF
TRBD1,NA,TRBJ2-6,TRBV10-3,TGTGCCATCAGTGGATCGGGGACAGATGGGGCCAACGTCCTGACTTTC,CAISGSGTDGANVLTF
NA,NA,TRBJ2-7,TRBV6-6,TGTGCCTCTGGGGACTCCCCCATGGAGCAGTACTTC,CASGDSPMEQYF
NA,NA,TRBJ2-7,TRBV5-1,TGCGCCAGCAGCCCCAGGGGGGCGGGAGTAGCCTTCGATCGTCACGAGCAGTACTTC,CASSPRGAGVAFDRHEQYF
TRBD2,NA,TRBJ2-7,TRBV27,TGTGCCAGCAGTTTGCTCCCTAGCGGGAAGTACGAGCAGTACTTC,CASSLLPSGKYEQYF
NA,NA,TRBJ2-2,TRBV28,TGTGCCAGCAGTATCTTAATGGGGGCCCCCGGGGAGCTGTTTTTT,CASSILMGAPGELFF
TRBD2,NA,TRBJ2-3,TRBV11-1,TGTGCCAGCAGCCCCACTAGCGGGAGTGTGGAGCAGTATTTT,CASSPTSGSVEQYF
TRBD2,NA,TRBJ2-3,TRBV19,TGTGCCAGTAGTAAAAAGCGGGGAGAAGGAAATACGCAGTATTTT,CASSKKRGEGNTQYF
TRBD1,NA,TRBJ1-2,TRBV6-5,TGTGCCAGCAGTACCCCGAGGACAGGGTTCAGGGGCTACACCTTC,CASSTPRTGFRGYTF
TRBD1,NA,TRBJ1-1,TRBV7-2,TGTGCCAGCAAAGGGGGCCGGGACAGGAACACTGAAGCTTTCTTT,CASKGGRDRNTEAFF
NA,NA,TRBJ1-1,TRBV11-1,TGTGCCAGCAGCTTAGACAGCATGAACACTGAAGCTTTCTTT,CASSLDSMNTEAFF
NA,NA,TRBJ1-1,TRBV5-6,TGTGCCAGCAGCTTGGCCGGTTCCAGGGAGACCCAAGCTTTCTTT,CASSLAGSRETQAFF
TRBD2,NA,TRBJ2-1,TRBV10-3,TGTGCCATCAGAACTAGCGGTCTGAGAGACTCCTACAATGAGCAGTTCTTC,CAIRTSGLRDSYNEQFF
TRBD1,once,TRBJ2-7,TRBV5-1,TGCGCCAGCAGCAGGGACAGGGAGGCCTACGAGCAGTACTTC,CASSRDREAYEQYF
NA,NA,TRBJ1-1,TRBV9,TGTGCCAGCAGCGTCCGCGAGGGCGGCACTGAAGCTTTCTTT,CASSVREGGTEAFF
NA,NA,TRBJ2-1,TRBV6-4,TGTGCCAGCAGTGACTCCCGGGGCACTGAGCAGTTCTTC,CASSDSRGTEQFF
TRBD2,NA,TRBJ2-1,TRBV5-1,TGCGCCAGCAGCTTGGGGACGGGAGGGGTCTACAATGAGCAGTTCTTC,CASSLGTGGVYNEQFF
NA,NA,TRBJ2-2,TRBV2,TGTGCCAGCAGCAGAAGGAACACCGGGGAGCTGTTTTTT,CASSRRNTGELFF
TRBD2,NA,TRBJ2-1,TRBV5-4,TGTGCCAGCAGCCCGTCTAGCGGCCCCTACAATGAGCAGTTCTTC,CASSPSSGPYNEQFF
NA,NA,TRBJ2-2,TRBV7-3,TGTGCCAGCAGCTTCTATCCGGGACAAGGGGAGCTGTTTTTT,CASSFYPGQGELFF
TRBD1,NA,TRBJ2-1,TRBV11-2,TGTGCCAGCAGCTTCTACAGGGGGAATGAGCAGTTCTTC,CASSFYRGNEQFF
TRBD1,NA,TRBJ2-6,TRBV19,TGTGCCAGTAGTTCCGAGCAGGGGGCGCCTGGGGCCAACGTCCTGACTTTC,CASSSEQGAPGANVLTF
NA,NA,TRBJ2-1,TRBV12-2,TGTGCAAGTCGTTTTGGACTAGCCACCTACAATGAGCAGTTCTTC,CASRFGLATYNEQFF
NA,NA,TRBJ2-3,TRBV29-1,TGCAGCGTCCGCCCCTCACTAGAAAGCACAGATACGCAGTATTTT,CSVRPSLESTDTQYF
NA,NA,TRBJ1-5,TRBV6-1,TGTGCCAGCAGTGAAAAGGGGGGGAGCAATCAGCCCCAGCATTTT,CASSEKGGSNQPQHF
NA,NA,TRBJ2-1,TRBV6-5,TGTGCCAGCAGTTACTCTTATGGGAGTTATGAGCAGTTCTTC,CASSYSYGSYEQFF
NA,once,TRBJ2-7,TRBV6-5,TGTGCCAGCAGAGACAGAACCTACGAGCAGTACTTC,CASRDRTYEQYF
TRBD1,NA,TRBJ1-5,TRBV29-1,TGCAGCGTTGGGGACAGGGGCCGGGGTCAGCCCCAGCATTTT,CSVGDRGRGQPQHF
NA,NA,TRBJ2-7,TRBV5-4,TGTGCCAGCAGCTTCGGGGCACGGGACGAGCAGTACTTC,CASSFGARDEQYF
TRBD1,once,TRBJ1-4,TRBV7-8,TGTGCCAGCAGCGTAAGTGAGGGACAGGGGTATGAAAAACTGTTTTTT,CASSVSEGQGYEKLFF
NA,NA,TRBJ1-1,TRBV5-1,TGCGCCAGCAGCTTGGTCGGCGGGAACACTGAAGCTTTCTTT,CASSLVGGNTEAFF
NA,NA,TRBJ1-3,TRBV30,TGTGCCTGGAGTGTACCCGGGGGAATCTCTGGAAACACCATATATTTT,CAWSVPGGISGNTIYF
TRBD1,NA,TRBJ2-5,TRBV9,TGTGCCAGCAGCCCGACAGGGTCAGATTATTCGAAAGAGACCCAGTACTTC,CASSPTGSDYSKETQYF
TRBD1,once,TRBJ2-1,TRBV5-1,TGCGCCAGCAAGACAGGGGACAACTACAATGAGCAGTTCTTC,CASKTGDNYNEQFF
TRBD2,NA,TRBJ2-1,TRBV11-2,TGTGCCAGCAGCCCCCAACTAGCGGGAGGAACTGAGCAGTTCTTC,CASSPQLAGGTEQFF
TRBD1,once,TRBJ2-5,TRBV5-8,TGTGCCAGCAGCTTACGACAGGGGCAAGAGACCCAGTACTTC,CASSLRQGQETQYF